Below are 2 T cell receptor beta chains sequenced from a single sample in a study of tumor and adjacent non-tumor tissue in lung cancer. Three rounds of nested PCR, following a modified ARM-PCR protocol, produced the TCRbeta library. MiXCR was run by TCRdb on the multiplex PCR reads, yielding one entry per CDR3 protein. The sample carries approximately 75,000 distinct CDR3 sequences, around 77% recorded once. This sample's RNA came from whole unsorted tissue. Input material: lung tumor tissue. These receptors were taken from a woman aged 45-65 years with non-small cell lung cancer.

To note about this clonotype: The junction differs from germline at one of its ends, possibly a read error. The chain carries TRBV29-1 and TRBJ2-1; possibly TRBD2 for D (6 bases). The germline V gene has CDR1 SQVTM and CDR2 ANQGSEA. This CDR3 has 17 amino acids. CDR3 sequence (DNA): TGCAGCGTTGAAGGGTTCGGCGGGATAACCTCCTACAATGAGCAGCTCTTC. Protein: CSVEGFGGITSYNEQLF.

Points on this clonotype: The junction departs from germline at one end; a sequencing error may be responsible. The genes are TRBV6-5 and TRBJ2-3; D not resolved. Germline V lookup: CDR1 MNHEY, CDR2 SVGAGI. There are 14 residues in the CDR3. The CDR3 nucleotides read TGTGCCAACAGTTACACGAGAATGCCAGATACGCAGTATTTT. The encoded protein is CANSYTRMPDTQYF.